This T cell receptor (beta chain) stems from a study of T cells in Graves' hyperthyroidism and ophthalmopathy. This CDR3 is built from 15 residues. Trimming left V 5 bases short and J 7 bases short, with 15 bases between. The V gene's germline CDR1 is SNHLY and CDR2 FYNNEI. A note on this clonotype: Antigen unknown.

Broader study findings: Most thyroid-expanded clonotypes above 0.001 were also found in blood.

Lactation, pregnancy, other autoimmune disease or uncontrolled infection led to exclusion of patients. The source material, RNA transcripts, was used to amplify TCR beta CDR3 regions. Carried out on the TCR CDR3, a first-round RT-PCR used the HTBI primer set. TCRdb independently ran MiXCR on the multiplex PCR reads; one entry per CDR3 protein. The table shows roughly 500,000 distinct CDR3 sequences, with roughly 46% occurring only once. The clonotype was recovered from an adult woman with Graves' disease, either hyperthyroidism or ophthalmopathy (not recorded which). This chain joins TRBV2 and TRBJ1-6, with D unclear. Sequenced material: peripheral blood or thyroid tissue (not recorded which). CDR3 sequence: CASSYAAGWNSPLHF. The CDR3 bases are TGTGCCAGCAGTTACGCGGCAGGTTGGAATTCACCCCTCCACTTT.